The 23 T cell receptor beta chains presented below share a single source sample, sequenced in a study of cytomegalovirus exposure and HLA in healthy donors (dated by TCRdb to between 2016 and 2019). Library preparation employed the immunoSEQ multiplex PCR assay. For the multiplex PCR, a mixture combining 60 forward primers for TCR Vbeta segments and 13 reverse primers for TCR Jbeta segments was used. TCRdb provides this immuneACCESS table in a form limited to in-frame rearrangements. Some clones are lacking; in checked studies, under half of them reflect an unresolved V gene, and why the rest are absent is not known. This sample gives 90,000 to 150,000 clones in total; approximately 80% of them show up just once. More than 10% of the sample belongs to the ten largest clones. The sample comprised PBMCs. These receptors all stem from a middle-aged woman in good health and CMV-seropositive.

The chain couples TRBV4-1 to TRBJ2-7; weak D call: TRBD2 (7 bases). The germline gives CDR1 MGHRA, CDR2 YSYEKL. This CDR3 region has 14 residues. Trimming removed 7 bases from V and 7 bases from J, with 20 bases in between. The CDR3 DNA reads TGCGCCAGCACGGTACCGGGGGGCGCGGGGGAGCAGTACTTC. Translating it yields CASTVPGGAGEQYF.

This rearrangement joins TRBV19 to TRBJ1-4; D unclear. Germline V CDR1 and CDR2: LNHDA, SQIVND (reference sequence). V lost 3 bases to trimming and J lost 8 bases, with 10 bases between them. The CDR3 has 13 amino acids. The CDR3 protein is CASSMWELEKLFF. The CDR3 nucleotides are TGTGCCAGTAGTATGTGGGAGTTAGAAAAACTGTTTTTT.

J is TRBJ2-5 and V is TRBV29-1; TRBD2 is a possible D gene (6 bases). TRBJ2-7 explains the end of the DNA better; the J call may be wrong. Germline assignment: CDR1 SQVTM and CDR2 ANQGSEA. This CDR3 is 11 amino acids long. The CDR3 region has the DNA TGCAGCGCCCTAACTAGCAACGAGCAGTACTTC. Amino acids: CSALTSNEQYF.

The J gene is TRBJ1-2, the V gene TRBV25-1, with 8 bases that match TRBD1. CDR1 MGHDK and CDR2 SYGVNS come from the germline V gene. The CDR3 is made up of 17 amino acids. The V segment lost 4 bases and the J segment 3 bases; nucleotides outside the gene matches: 13. Written as DNA, the CDR3 is TGTGCCAGCAGTGTAGACAGGGGCCTCCTCTTGGACTATGGCTACACCTTC. Translated, it gives CASSVDRGLLLDYGYTF.

The chain carries TRBV2 and TRBJ2-3; possible D gene TRBD2, 5 bases. V was shortened by 4 bases and J by 0 bases, with 11 bases between the two germline ends. There are 15 residues in the CDR3. The germline V gene encodes CDR1 SNHLY and CDR2 FYNNEI. The CDR3 nucleotides read TGTGCCAGCAGTGGAGGCAGGACTAGCACAGATACGCAGTATTTT. This translates into CASSGGRTSTDTQYF. Based on the CDR3 plus reference TRBV2 and TRBJ2-3, the full variable domain is EPEVTQTPSHQVTQMGQEVILRCVPISNHLYFYWYRQILGQKVEFLVSFYNNEISEKSEIFDDQFSVERPDGSNFTLKIRSTKLEDSAMYFCASSGGRTSTDTQYFGPGTRLTVL.

The CDR3 DNA reads TGTGCCAGTTACCGACCCCAGAGAGGAGAAAAACTGTTTTTT. Encoded protein: CASYRPQRGEKLFF. The chain recombines TRBV28 with TRBJ1-4; no clear D gene. CDR3 length: 14 amino acids. V dropped 9 bases and J dropped 8 bases, with 19 bases sitting between them. Germline V gene sequence: CDR1 MDHEN, CDR2 SYDVKM. Full variable domain (outside the CDR3, taken from reference TRBV28 and TRBJ1-4): DVKVTQSSRYLVKRTGEKVFLECVQDMDHENMFWYRQDPGLGLRLIYFSYDVKMKEKGDIPEGYSVSREKKERFSLILESASTNQTSMYLCASYRPQRGEKLFFGSGTQLSVL.

CDR3 region: CASSQKGALNEKLFF. DNA of the CDR3: TGTGCCAGCAGCCAAAAGGGGGCGCTAAATGAAAAACTGTTTTTT. The J gene is TRBJ1-4, the V gene TRBV5-8; 7 bases fit TRBD1. The trim removed 4 bases at V and 5 bases at J, leaving 8 bases unmatched. CDR1 and CDR2 from the germline V gene are SGHTS and YDEGEE. The CDR3 length is 15 residues. The complete variable domain, with remaining parts taken from reference TRBV5-8 and TRBJ1-4, reads EAGVTQSPTHLIKTRGQQATLRCSPISGHTSVYWYQQALGLGLQFLLWYDEGEERNRGNFPPRFSGRQFPNYSSELNVNALELEDSALYLCASSQKGALNEKLFFGSGTQLSVL.

CDR3 sequence (DNA): TGTGCCAGCAGGGACAGGGGTAATGAAAAACTGTTTTTT. It codes for CASRDRGNEKLFF. The rearrangement uses TRBV6-1 and TRBJ1-4, with 9 bases matching TRBD1. J gave up 4 bases and V 6 bases, and 0 bases lay outside the gene matches. CDR1 MNHNS and CDR2 SASEGT come from the germline V gene. The CDR3 spans 13 residues.

The chain joins TRBV5-1 to TRBJ1-1; D is unresolved. V lost 1 base and J lost 3, with 4 bases in between. The length of the CDR3 is 12 residues. Germline lookup yields CDR1 SGHRS and CDR2 YFSETQ. In DNA, the CDR3 is TGCGCCAGCAGCTTGTCCGACACTGAAGCTTTCTTT. This translates into CASSLSDTEAFF.

This clone showed up just once. This chain connects TRBV27 to TRBJ1-1, with 7 bases fitting TRBD1. CDR3 length: 13 residues. Looked up from germline, CDR1 is MNHEY and CDR2 is SMNVEV (reference sequence). Unmatched junction bases numbered 4, after V lost 5 bases and J lost 4 bases. The CDR3 is CASSRQGLTEAFF. The CDR3, as DNA: TGTGCCAGCAGTCGACAGGGACTCACTGAAGCTTTCTTT.

This rearrangement joins TRBV29-1 to TRBJ2-7, with 7 bases identical to TRBD2. CDR1 and CDR2 (germline): SQVTM, ANQGSEA. With V trimmed by 4 bases and J by 0 bases, 3 bases remained unmatched. CDR3 length equals 13 residues. As DNA, the CDR3 is TGCAGCGTTGGGCGGGGGAGCTCCTACGAGCAGTACTTC. Translation: CSVGRGSSYEQYF.

The CDR3 loop is CASSFFGANVLTF. The DNA for the CDR3 is TGTGCCAGCAGCTTCTTCGGGGCCAACGTCCTGACTTTC. This sequence joins TRBV7-2 and TRBJ2-6; D is unclear. The length of the CDR3 is 13 residues. Deletions cut 3 bases from V and 4 bases from J, with 4 bases between. Germline CDR1 SGHTA, CDR2 FQGNSA.

The chain has TRBV28 and TRBJ2-1; TRBD1 matches 9 bases. This CDR3 region has 17 residues. Losses at the gene ends were 8 bases for V and 1 base for J; bases not matched to a gene: 12. The germline CDR1 and CDR2 sequences are MDHEN and SYDVKM. CDR3 residues: CASALPRGTGSYNEQFF. CDR3 nucleotides: TGTGCCAGCGCTCTCCCCCGCGGGACAGGGTCCTACAATGAGCAGTTCTTC.

The chain employs TRBV5-8 and TRBJ2-5; possible D gene TRBD1, 6 bases. With 4 bases removed from V and 4 bases from J, the gap between germline ends came to 17 bases. Germline V gives CDR1 SGHTS, CDR2 YDEGEE. The CDR3 loop spans 15 amino acids. CDR3 region: CASSPDRFRGETQYF. In DNA, the CDR3 is TGTGCCAGCAGCCCGGACCGCTTCAGGGGAGAGACCCAGTACTTC. Using reference TRBV5-8 and TRBJ2-5 for the parts outside the CDR3, the full variable domain is EAGVTQSPTHLIKTRGQQATLRCSPISGHTSVYWYQQALGLGLQFLLWYDEGEERNRGNFPPRFSGRQFPNYSSELNVNALELEDSALYLCASSPDRFRGETQYFGPGTRLLVL.

J is TRBJ2-2 and V is TRBV29-1, with D hard to call. CDR1 SQVTM and CDR2 ANQGSEA come from the germline V gene. V shed 7 bases and J shed 4 bases, with 16 bases lying between them. This CDR3 is 14 amino acids long. CDR3 in amino acids: CSAIARVTTGELFF. CDR3 nucleotides: TGCAGCGCCATCGCCCGGGTTACCACCGGGGAGCTGTTTTTT.

The rearrangement links TRBV11-2 to TRBJ2-2; TRBD2 agrees at 10 bases. The CDR3 loop spans 18 amino acids. V was clipped by 4 bases and J by 3 bases; unmatched bases: 11. CDR1 SGHAT and CDR2 FQNNGV come from the germline V gene. CDR3 sequence (DNA): TGTGCCAGCAGCTCCCCCGCAGCGGGGGGGCCGGACACCGGGGAGCTGTTTTTT. Its translation: CASSSPAAGGPDTGELFF.

The genes are TRBV18 and TRBJ1-6; the D is unclear. The CDR3 runs 13 residues. The V gene's germline CDR1 is KGHSH and CDR2 LQKENI. Trimming left V 6 bases short and J 8 bases short, with 11 bases between. The CDR3 bases are TGTGCCAGCTCGTTACATTCCGATTCACCCCTCCACTTT. Translating gives CASSLHSDSPLHF.

The J gene is TRBJ2-7, the V gene TRBV5-6; the D gene is possibly TRBD2 (6 bases). V lost 4 bases and J 3 bases, leaving 17 bases between the germline ends. The CDR3 contains 15 residues. Germline-derived CDR1 and CDR2 are SGHDT and YYEEEE. This CDR3 is CASSVGGSSSYEQYF. The CDR3 DNA sequence: TGTGCCAGCAGCGTTGGGGGGTCCTCTAGCTACGAGCAGTACTTC.

The sample holds one count of this clone. The rearrangement uses TRBV27 and TRBJ2-2; no definite D call. Trimming stripped 10 bases from V and 1 base from J, with 10 bases between. From germline, CDR1 is MNHEY and CDR2 SMNVEV (reference sequence). There are 13 residues in the CDR3. This chain's CDR3 is CATHQLNTGELFF. Written as DNA, the CDR3 is TGTGCCACCCACCAACTGAACACCGGGGAGCTGTTTTTT.

V is TRBV11-2 and J is TRBJ2-5; D unclear. The CDR3 spans 14 residues. Between the trimmed V and J ends, which lost 1 base and 4 bases, there was a span of 10 bases. Germline V gene sequence: CDR1 SGHAT, CDR2 FQNNGV. In nucleotides, the CDR3 is TGTGCCAGCAGCTTAGCCTACGGAGCAGAGACCCAGTACTTC. Amino acids: CASSLAYGAETQYF.

This clone was seen just once. The V and J genes are TRBV5-4 and TRBJ2-7; D not certain. This CDR3 has 13 amino acids. Trimming took 0 bases from V and 3 from J, leaving 7 bases between them. Germline V lookup: CDR1 SGHNT, CDR2 YYREEE (reference sequence). Here the CDR3 DNA reads TGTGCCAGCAGCTTGGACAGTCGCTACGAGCAGTACTTC. Its protein is CASSLDSRYEQYF.

This CDR3 is CASSLSAGEGLDYGYTF. DNA for the CDR3: TGTGCCAGCAGCTTAAGTGCAGGGGAGGGCTTAGACTATGGCTACACCTTC. This sequence joins TRBV11-2 and TRBJ1-2; D possibly corresponds to TRBD1 (6 bases). Trimming removed 2 bases at V and 3 bases at J, with 19 bases between. Germline values: CDR1 SGHAT, CDR2 FQNNGV. CDR3 size: 17 residues.

V usage is TRBV6-1 and J usage is TRBJ2-1, with 8 bases that match TRBD2. The germline V gene encodes CDR1 MNHNS and CDR2 SASEGT. V was pared by 6 bases and J by 5 bases, with 24 bases of the junction left unmatched. The CDR3 totals 20 residues. The CDR3 sequence: CASRELSGGRVWDTHNEQFF. CDR3 sequence (DNA): TGTGCCAGCAGGGAATTATCGGGGGGGCGAGTTTGGGACACACACAATGAGCAGTTCTTC.